This T cell receptor beta chain was observed in a study of patients and donors after allogeneic stem cell transplantation. The CDR3 is made up of 14 amino acids. V trimming: 5 bases; J trimming: 6 bases; junction bases outside the gene matches: 4. From the RT-PCR reads, TCRdb called clonotypes with MiXCR, one entry per CDR3 protein. The sample lists 150,000 to 200,000 distinct CDR3 sequences, roughly 24% occurring once. This clonotype was seen more than once but under ten times. The TCR originated in a human donor who was either an allogeneic HSCT recipient or a stem cell or donor lymphocyte infusion donor (not recorded which). It is not recorded whose cells these are; they may come from a transplant donor. Sequencing was performed on blood, either unsorted or a sorted T cell fraction (not recorded which). J is TRBJ1-6 and V is TRBV12-3 or TRBV12-4, with 7 bases fitting TRBD1. CDR3 DNA: TGTGCCAGCAGTCGGGACAGATCTAATTCACCCCTCCACTTT. It codes for CASSRDRSNSPLHF.